What follows describes a single T cell receptor beta chain. The protocol was immunoSEQ multiplex PCR, while the TCRdb copy is restricted to in-frame clones and leaves out a portion. There are tens of thousands of clones in the sample; about 93% occur only once, and around 8.5% lies in the top ten. This entry comes from a study of PD-1 blockade in classical Hodgkin lymphoma. The CDR3 runs to 15 residues. V dropped 0 bases and J dropped 1 base, with 9 bases sitting between them. Germline V lookup: CDR1 MNHEY, CDR2 SVGAGI. The patients all showed relapse after autologous stem cell transplantation, while their brentuximab vedotin exposure varied.

The TCR sequence derives from a human donor with classical Hodgkin lymphoma. The chain links TRBV6-5 to TRBJ1-1; D not resolved. Here the sequenced sample was peripheral blood mononuclear cells (PBMCs), taken at baseline. The DNA of the CDR3 is TGTGCCAGCAGTTACTCGGGGAGATCGAACACTGAAGCTTTCTTT. It translates to CASSYSGRSNTEAFF.